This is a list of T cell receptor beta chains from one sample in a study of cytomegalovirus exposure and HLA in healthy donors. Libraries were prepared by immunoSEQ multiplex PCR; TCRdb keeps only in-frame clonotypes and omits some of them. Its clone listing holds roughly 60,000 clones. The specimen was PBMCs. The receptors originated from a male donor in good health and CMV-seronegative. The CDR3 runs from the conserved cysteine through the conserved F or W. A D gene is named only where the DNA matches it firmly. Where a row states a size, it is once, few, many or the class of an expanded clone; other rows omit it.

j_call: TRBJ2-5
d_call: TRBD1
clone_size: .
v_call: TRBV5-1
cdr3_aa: CASSLGDRVAPQETQYF
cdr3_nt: TGCGCCAGCAGCTTGGGAGACAGGGTGGCTCCTCAAGAGACCCAGTACTTC

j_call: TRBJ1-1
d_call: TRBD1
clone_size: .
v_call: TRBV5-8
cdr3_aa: CASSLNRGTEAFF
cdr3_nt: TGTGCCAGCAGCTTGAACAGGGGCACTGAAGCTTTCTTT

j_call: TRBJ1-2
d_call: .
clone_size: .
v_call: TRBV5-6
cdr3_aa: CASSLRGSTFTRYYGYTF
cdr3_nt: TGTGCCAGCAGCTTAAGGGGGAGCACCTTTACCCGATATTATGGCTACACCTTC

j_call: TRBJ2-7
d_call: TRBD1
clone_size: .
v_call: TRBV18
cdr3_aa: CASSLRTGVEQYF
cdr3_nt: TGTGCCAGCTCTCTCAGGACAGGGGTCGAGCAGTACTTC

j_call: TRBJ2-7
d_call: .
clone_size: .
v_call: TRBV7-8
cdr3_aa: CASSRGVLDEQYF
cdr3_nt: TGTGCCAGCAGCCGCGGGGTGCTCGACGAGCAGTACTTC

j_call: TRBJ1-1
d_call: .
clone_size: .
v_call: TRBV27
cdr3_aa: CASSLNLNTEAFF
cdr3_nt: TGTGCCAGCAGTTTAAACCTAAACACTGAAGCTTTCTTT

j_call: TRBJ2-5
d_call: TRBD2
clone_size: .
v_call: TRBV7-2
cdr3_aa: CASSLSGSGQETQYF
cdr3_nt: TGTGCCAGCAGTTTAAGCGGGAGTGGGCAAGAGACCCAGTACTTC

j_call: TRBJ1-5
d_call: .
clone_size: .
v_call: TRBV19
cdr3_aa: CASRKGETENQPQHF
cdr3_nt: TGTGCCAGTAGAAAGGGGGAGACGGAGAATCAGCCCCAGCATTTT

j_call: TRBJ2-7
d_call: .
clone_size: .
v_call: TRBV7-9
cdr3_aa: CASSLGGVYEQYF
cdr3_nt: TGTGCCAGCAGCTTAGGGGGAGTTTACGAGCAGTACTTC

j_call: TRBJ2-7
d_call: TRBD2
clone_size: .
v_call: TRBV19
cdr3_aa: CASSIAGGAYEQYF
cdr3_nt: TGTGCCAGTAGTATAGCGGGAGGAGCCTACGAGCAGTACTTC

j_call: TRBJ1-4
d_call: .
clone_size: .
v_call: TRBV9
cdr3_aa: CASSSGGSTNEKLFF
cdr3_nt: TGTGCCAGCAGCTCGGGGGGTTCAACTAATGAAAAACTGTTTTTT

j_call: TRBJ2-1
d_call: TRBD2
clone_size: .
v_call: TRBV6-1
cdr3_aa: CASSIAGADNEQFF
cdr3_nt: TGTGCCAGCAGCATAGCGGGAGCCGACAATGAGCAGTTCTTC

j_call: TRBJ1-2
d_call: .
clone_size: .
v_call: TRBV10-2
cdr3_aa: CASSGTGDYGYTF
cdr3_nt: TGCGCCAGCAGTGGAACAGGAGACTATGGCTACACCTTC

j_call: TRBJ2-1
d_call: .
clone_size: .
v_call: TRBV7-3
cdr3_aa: CASSLTRSSYNEQFF
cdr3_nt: TGTGCCAGCAGCTTAACGAGGAGCTCCTACAATGAGCAGTTCTTC

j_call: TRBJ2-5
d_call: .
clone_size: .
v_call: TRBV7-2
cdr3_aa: CASSFDSQETQYF
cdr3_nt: TGTGCCAGCAGCTTCGACAGCCAAGAGACCCAGTACTTC

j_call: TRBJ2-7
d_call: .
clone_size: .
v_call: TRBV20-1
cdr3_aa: CSASSDEQYF
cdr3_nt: TGCAGTGCTAGTTCCGACGAGCAGTACTTC

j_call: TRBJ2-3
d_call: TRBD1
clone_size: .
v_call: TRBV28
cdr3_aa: CASSTGQGTDTQYF
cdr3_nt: TGTGCCAGCAGTACGGGACAGGGTACAGATACGCAGTATTTT

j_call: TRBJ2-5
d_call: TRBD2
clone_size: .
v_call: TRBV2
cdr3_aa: CASRGLAGGGGTQYF
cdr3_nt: TGTGCCAGCAGAGGACTAGCGGGAGGGGGAGGGACCCAGTACTTC

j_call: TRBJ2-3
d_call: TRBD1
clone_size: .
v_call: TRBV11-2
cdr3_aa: CASSLTGEDKQYF
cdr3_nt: TGTGCCAGCAGCTTAACAGGGGAAGATAAGCAGTATTTT

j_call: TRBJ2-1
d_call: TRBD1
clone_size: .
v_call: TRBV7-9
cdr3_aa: CASSFSGGGSYNEQFF
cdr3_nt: TGTGCCAGCAGCTTTTCAGGGGGCGGATCCTACAATGAGCAGTTCTTC

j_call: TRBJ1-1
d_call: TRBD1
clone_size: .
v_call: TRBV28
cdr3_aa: CASSLWGRGRGNTEAFF
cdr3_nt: TGTGCCAGCAGTTTATGGGGCAGGGGGCGAGGGAACACTGAAGCTTTCTTT

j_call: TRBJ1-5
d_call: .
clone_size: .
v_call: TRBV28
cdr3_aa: CASSFTVRTNQPQHF
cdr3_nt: TGTGCCAGCAGTTTTACAGTACGAACCAATCAGCCCCAGCATTTT

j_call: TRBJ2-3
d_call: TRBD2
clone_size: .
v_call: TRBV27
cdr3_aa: CASSFTSGLGDKQYF
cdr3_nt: TGTGCCAGCAGTTTCACTAGCGGGTTGGGAGATAAGCAGTATTTT

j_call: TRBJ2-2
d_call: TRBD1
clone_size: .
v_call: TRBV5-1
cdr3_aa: CASSSNGQGQGGELFF
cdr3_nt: TGCGCCAGCAGCTCCAACGGACAGGGTCAAGGCGGGGAGCTGTTTTTT

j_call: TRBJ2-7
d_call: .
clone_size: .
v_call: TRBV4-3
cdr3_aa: CASSHAYEQYF
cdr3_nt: TGCGCCAGCAGCCACGCGTACGAGCAGTACTTC

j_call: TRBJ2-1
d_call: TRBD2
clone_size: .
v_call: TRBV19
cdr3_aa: CASSFASGRSYNEQFF
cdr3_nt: TGTGCCAGTAGTTTCGCTAGCGGGCGTTCTTACAATGAGCAGTTCTTC

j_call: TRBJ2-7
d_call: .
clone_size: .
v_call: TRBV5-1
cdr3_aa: CAGSLAAGVDEQYF
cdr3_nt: TGCGCCGGCAGCTTGGCCGCAGGGGTCGACGAGCAGTACTTC

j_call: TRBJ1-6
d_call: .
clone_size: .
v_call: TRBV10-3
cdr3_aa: CAISDPGVDNSPLHF
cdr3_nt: TGTGCCATCAGTGACCCAGGGGTGGATAATTCACCCCTCCACTTT

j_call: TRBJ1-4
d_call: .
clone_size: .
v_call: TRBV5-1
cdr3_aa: CASSPEAGNEKLFF
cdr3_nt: TGCGCCAGCAGCCCGGAGGCGGGTAATGAAAAACTGTTTTTT

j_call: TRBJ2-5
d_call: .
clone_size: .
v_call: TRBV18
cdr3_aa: CASSTIGTLEKETQYF
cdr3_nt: TGTGCCAGCTCAACGATCGGGACACTTGAGAAAGAGACCCAGTACTTC

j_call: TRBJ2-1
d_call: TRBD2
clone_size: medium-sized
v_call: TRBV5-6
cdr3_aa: CASSGGGLAGVDEQFF
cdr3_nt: TGTGCCAGCAGCGGGGGGGGACTAGCGGGAGTAGATGAGCAGTTCTTC

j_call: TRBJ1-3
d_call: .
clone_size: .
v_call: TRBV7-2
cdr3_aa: CASSLEAGTGNTIYF
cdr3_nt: TGTGCCAGCAGCTTAGAAGCGGGTACTGGAAACACCATATATTTT

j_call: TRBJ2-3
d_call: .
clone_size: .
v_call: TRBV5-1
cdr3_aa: CASSSGVSTDTQYF
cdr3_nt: TGCGCCAGCAGCTCAGGGGTTAGCACAGATACGCAGTATTTT

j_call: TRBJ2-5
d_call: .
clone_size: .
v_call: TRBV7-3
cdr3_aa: CASSLSGGPQETQYF
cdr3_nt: TGTGCCAGCAGCTTAAGCGGGGGCCCCCAAGAGACCCAGTACTTC

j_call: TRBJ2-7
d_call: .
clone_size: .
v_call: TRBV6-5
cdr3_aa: CASSRTDYEQYF
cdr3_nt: TGTGCCAGCAGTCGAACAGACTACGAGCAGTACTTC

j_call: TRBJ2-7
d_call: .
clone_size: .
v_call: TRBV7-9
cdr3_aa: CASSKDSYEQYF
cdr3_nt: TGTGCCAGCAGTAAGGACAGTTACGAGCAGTACTTC

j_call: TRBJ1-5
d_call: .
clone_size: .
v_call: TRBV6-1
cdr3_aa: CASSDEGLSNQPQHF
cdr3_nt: TGTGCCAGCAGTGATGAGGGTTTAAGCAATCAGCCCCAGCATTTT

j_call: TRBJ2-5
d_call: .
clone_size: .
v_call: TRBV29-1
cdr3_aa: CSVDGGQTQYF
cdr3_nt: TGCAGCGTTGACGGGGGGCAGACCCAGTACTTC